This TCR beta chain comes out of a study of T cell responses to AZD1222 COVID-19 vaccine. Broader study findings: Reports indicate that nearly half of spike-specific TCRs are directed at unmutated variant regions.

The table came from immunoSEQ multiplex PCR; TCRdb's copy has only in-frame clones and leaves some out. The sample holds under 170,000 clones, more than 85% seen once. About this clone itself: Its specificity is not known.

Germline V gene lookup returns CDR1 MNHEY and CDR2 SMNVEV (reference sequence). There are 11 residues in the CDR3. Trimming left V 6 bases short and J 7 bases short, with 7 bases between. The TCR comes from an adult who received the AZD1222 COVID-19 vaccine. The sample consisted of peripheral blood, taken 28 days after the second AZD1222 dose. The V and J genes are TRBV27 and TRBJ2-1; D may be TRBD2 (6 bases). CDR3 nucleotides: TGTGCCAGCAGGGCGGGGAATGAGCAGTTCTTC. It translates to CASRAGNEQFF.